This T cell receptor beta chain was identified in a study of tissue T cells after allogeneic stem cell transplantation. TCRdb's table, derived via immunoSEQ multiplex PCR, lists solely in-frame clones and lacks some. The data show several thousand clones, roughly 64% seen once. Specimen: tissue from the esophagus, collected at autopsy. This TCR derives from a female donor of 60 years or more with lung cancer.

The CDR3 reads CASSKIQRNNEQFF. The DNA for the CDR3 is TGTGCCAGCAGTAAAATACAGCGTAACAATGAGCAGTTCTTC. The chain employs TRBV6-2 or TRBV6-3 and TRBJ2-1; D is ambiguous. Germline V gives CDR1 MNHEY, CDR2 SVGEGT. Trimming pared 5 bases from V and 5 bases from J, leaving 13 bases between. This CDR3 contains 14 residues.